This T cell receptor beta chain was found in a study of human T cells and chemical hapten exposure. The overall study: Sensitization involved placing 2% DPC onto a 2 cm by 2 cm region of upper inner arm skin.

Indicated time point: patch test 3, about 24 weeks after DPC sensitization. Described treatment: therapeutic diphenylcyclopropenone sensitization with weekly scalp DPC. Ahead of applying each patch test, blood was sampled. Single cDNA molecules in the library carried unique molecular identifiers attached during preparation. From the RACE reads, TCRdb called clonotypes with MiXCR, one entry per CDR3 protein. Of approximately 80,000 distinct CDR3 sequences in the sample, approximately 12% were seen once. The CDR3 has 15 residues. The J segment lost 7 bases and the V segment lost 7 bases, leaving 15 bases of the junction unmatched. CDR1 is MDHEN, CDR2 SYDVKM, per germline.

This sequence was found in a woman aged 50 to 60 with alopecia areata. Some clones in this sample may be carry-over from other donors' samples. The V call is TRBV28, the J call TRBJ2-7; TRBD2 matches 8 bases. Source: whole blood, taken in connection with sensitization to the hapten diphenylcyclopropenone (DPC). CDR3 in amino acids: CASTLPGTSREEQYF. The CDR3 DNA follows: TGTGCCAGCACTCTCCCCGGGACTAGTCGGGAAGAGCAGTACTTC.